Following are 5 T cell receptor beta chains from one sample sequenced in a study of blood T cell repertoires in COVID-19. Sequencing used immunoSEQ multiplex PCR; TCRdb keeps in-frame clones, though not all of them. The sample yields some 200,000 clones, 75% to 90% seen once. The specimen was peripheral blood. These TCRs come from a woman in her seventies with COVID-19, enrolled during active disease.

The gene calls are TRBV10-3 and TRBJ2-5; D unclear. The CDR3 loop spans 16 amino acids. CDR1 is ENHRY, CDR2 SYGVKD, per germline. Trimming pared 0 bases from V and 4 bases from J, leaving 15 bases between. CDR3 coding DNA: TGTGCCATCAGTGAGTCGACGCTGGGCGTAAGAGAGACCCAGTACTTC. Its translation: CAISESTLGVRETQYF.

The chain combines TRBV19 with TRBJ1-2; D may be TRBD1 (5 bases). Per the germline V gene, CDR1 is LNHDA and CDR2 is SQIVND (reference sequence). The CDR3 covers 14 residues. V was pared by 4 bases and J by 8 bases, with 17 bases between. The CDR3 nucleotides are TGTGCCAGTAGTAACCAGGGTCAACTGCGCGGCTACACCTTC. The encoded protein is CASSNQGQLRGYTF.

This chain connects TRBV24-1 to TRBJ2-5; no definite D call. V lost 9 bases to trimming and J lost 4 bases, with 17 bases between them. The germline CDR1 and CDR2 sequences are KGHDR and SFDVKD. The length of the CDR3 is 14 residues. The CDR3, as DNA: TGTGCCACCGCTGCCACCACATTTCGAGAGACCCAGTACTTC. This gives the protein CATAATTFRETQYF.

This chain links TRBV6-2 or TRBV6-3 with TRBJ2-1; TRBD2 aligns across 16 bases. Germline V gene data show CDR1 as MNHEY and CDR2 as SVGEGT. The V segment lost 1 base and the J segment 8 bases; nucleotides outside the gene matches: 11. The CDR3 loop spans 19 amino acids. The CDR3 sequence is CASSYLGLAGGLVRYEQFF. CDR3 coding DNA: TGTGCCAGCAGTTACTTGGGACTAGCGGGAGGGTTGGTCAGGTATGAGCAGTTCTTC.

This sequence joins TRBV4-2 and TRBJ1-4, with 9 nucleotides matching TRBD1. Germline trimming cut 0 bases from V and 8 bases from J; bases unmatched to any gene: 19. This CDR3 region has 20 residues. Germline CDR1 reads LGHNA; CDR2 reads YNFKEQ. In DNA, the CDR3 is TGTGCCAGCAGCCAAGATCTGGTGACAGGGGGAGTACGAGTGTACGAAAAACTGTTTTTT. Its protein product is CASSQDLVTGGVRVYEKLFF.